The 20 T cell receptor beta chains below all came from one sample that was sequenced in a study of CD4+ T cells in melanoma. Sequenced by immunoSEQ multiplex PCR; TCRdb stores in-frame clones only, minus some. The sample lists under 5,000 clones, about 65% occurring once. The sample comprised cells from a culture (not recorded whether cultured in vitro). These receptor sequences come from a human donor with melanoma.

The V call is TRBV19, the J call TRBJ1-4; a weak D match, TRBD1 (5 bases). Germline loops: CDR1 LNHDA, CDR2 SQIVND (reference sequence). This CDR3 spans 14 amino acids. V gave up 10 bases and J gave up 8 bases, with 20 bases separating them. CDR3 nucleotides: TGTGCCACCGCATTCTGGGGGGGTGCCGAAAAACTGTTTTTT. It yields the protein CATAFWGGAEKLFF.

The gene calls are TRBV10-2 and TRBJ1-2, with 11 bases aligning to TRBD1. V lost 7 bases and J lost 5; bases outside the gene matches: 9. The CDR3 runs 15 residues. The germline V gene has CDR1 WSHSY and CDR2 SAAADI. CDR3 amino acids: CASNPWTGGAYGYTF. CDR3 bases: TGCGCCAGCAATCCCTGGACAGGGGGCGCGTATGGCTACACCTTC.

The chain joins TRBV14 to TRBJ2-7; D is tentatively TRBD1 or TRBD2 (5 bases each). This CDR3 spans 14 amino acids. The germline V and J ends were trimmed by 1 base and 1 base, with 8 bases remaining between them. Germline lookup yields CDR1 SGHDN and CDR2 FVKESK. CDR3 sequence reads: CASSQAGPSYEQYF. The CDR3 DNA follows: TGTGCCAGCAGCCAAGCGGGACCTTCCTACGAGCAGTACTTC.

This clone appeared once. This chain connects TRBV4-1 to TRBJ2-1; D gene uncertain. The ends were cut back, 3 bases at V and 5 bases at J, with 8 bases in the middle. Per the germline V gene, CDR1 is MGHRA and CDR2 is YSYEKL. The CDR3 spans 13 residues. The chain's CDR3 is CASSQLIDNEQFF. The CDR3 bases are TGCGCCAGCAGCCAGCTTATCGACAATGAGCAGTTCTTC.

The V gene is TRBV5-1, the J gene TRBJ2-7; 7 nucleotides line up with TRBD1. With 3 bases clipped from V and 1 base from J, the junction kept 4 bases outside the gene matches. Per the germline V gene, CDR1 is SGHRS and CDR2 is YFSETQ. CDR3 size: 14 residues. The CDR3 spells CASSSGTVSYEQYF. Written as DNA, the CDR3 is TGCGCCAGCAGCTCCGGGACAGTTTCCTACGAGCAGTACTTC.

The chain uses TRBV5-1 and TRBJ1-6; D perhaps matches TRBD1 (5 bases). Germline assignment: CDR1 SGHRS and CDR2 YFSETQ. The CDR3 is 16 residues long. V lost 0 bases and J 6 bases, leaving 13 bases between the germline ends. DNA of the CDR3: TGCGCCAGCAGCTTGGGGGCGGACACGGGTAATTCACCCCTCCACTTT. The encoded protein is CASSLGADTGNSPLHF.

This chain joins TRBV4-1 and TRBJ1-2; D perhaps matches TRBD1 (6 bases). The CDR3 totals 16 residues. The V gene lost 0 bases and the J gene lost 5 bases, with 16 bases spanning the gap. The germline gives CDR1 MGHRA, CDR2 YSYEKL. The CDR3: CASSQERFIRGYGYTF. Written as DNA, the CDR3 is TGCGCCAGCAGCCAAGAAAGGTTTATCAGGGGATATGGCTACACCTTC.

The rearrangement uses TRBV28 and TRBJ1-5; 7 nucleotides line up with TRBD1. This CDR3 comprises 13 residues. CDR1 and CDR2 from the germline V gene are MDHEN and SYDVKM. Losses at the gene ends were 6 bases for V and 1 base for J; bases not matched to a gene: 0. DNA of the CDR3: TGTGCCAGCAGGACAGGGAGCAATCAGCCCCAGCATTTT. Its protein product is CASRTGSNQPQHF. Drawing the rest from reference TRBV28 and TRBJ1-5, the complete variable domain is DVKVTQSSRYLVKRTGEKVFLECVQDMDHENMFWYRQDPGLGLRLIYFSYDVKMKEKGDIPEGYSVSREKKERFSLILESASTNQTSMYLCASRTGSNQPQHFGDGTRLSIL.

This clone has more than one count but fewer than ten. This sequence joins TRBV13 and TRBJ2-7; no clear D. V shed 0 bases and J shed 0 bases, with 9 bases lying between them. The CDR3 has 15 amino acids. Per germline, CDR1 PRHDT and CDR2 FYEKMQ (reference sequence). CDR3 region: CASSLGTSSSYEQYF. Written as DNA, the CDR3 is TGTGCCAGCAGCTTAGGGACATCGAGCTCCTACGAGCAGTACTTC.

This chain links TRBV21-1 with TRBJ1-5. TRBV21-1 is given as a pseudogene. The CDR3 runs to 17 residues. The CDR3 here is CASSKTTGEGLNQPQHF. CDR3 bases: TGTGCCAGCAGCAAAACAACAGGGGAGGGTCTCAATCAGCCCCAGCATTTT.

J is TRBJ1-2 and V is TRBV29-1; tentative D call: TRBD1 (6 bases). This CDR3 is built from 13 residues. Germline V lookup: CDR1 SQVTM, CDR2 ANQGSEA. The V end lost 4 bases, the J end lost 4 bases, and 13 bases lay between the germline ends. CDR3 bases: TGCAGCGTTGTGCAGGGGATTTTCTATGGCTACACCTTC. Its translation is CSVVQGIFYGYTF.

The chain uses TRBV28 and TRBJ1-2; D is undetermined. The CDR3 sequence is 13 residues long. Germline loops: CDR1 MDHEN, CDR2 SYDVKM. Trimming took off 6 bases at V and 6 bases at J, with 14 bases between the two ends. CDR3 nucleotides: TGTGCCAGCAGACCTCAACCTTGGGATGGCTACACCTTC. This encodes CASRPQPWDGYTF.

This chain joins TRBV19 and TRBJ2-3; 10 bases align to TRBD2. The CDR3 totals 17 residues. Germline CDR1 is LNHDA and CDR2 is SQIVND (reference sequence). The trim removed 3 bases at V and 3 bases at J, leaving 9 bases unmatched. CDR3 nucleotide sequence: TGTGCCAGTAGTATTCTGGGGCTAGCGGGGGCTACAGATACGCAGTATTTT. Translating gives CASSILGLAGATDTQYF.

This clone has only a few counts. This CDR3 is CSARNSGLQYF. The CDR3 DNA reads as TGCAGTGCGAGGAATAGCGGTCTTCAGTATTTT. This chain uses TRBV20-1 with TRBJ2-3, with TRBD2 as a possible D gene (6 bases). Looked up from germline, CDR1 is DFQATT and CDR2 is SNEGSKA (reference sequence). The CDR3 runs to 11 residues. Trimming stripped 6 bases from V and 12 bases from J, with 16 bases between.

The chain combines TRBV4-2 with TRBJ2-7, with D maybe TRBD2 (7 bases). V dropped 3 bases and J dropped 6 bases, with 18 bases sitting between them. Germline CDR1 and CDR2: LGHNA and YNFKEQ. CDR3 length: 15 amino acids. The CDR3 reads CASSQRGGKRGEQYF. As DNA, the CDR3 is TGTGCCAGCAGCCAGAGGGGGGGGAAGCGGGGCGAGCAGTACTTC.

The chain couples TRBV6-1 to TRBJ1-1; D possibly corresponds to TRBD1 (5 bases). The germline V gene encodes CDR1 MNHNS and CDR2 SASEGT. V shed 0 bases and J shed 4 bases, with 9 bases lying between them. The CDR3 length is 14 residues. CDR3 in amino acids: CASSEAQGSTEAFF. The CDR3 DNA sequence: TGTGCCAGCAGTGAAGCGCAGGGAAGCACTGAAGCTTTCTTT.

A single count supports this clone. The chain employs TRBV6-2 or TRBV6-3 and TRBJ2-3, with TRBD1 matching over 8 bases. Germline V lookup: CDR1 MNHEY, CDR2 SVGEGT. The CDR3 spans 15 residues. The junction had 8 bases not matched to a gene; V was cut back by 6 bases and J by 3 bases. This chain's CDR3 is CASSRGQGWTDTQYF. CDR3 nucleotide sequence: TGTGCCAGCAGCCGCGGACAGGGCTGGACAGATACGCAGTATTTT.

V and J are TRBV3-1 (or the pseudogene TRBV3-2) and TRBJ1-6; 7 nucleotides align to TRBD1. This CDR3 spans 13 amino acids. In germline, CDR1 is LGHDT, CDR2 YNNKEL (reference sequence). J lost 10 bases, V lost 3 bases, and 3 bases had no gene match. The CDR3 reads CASSQDRLSPLHF. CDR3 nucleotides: TGTGCCAGCAGCCAGGACAGGTTATCACCCCTCCACTTT.

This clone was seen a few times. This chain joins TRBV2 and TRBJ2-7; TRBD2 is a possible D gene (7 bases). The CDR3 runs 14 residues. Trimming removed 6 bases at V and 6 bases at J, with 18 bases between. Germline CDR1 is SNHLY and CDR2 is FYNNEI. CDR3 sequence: CASRATRGGGEQYF. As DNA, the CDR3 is TGTGCCAGCAGGGCGACCCGAGGGGGGGGCGAGCAGTACTTC.

This chain's CDR3 is CASSGQTHTDTQYF. The CDR3, as DNA: TGTGCCAGCTCGGGACAGACCCACACAGATACGCAGTATTTT. The chain employs TRBV18 and TRBJ2-3, with 7 bases identical to TRBD1. Germline loops: CDR1 KGHSH, CDR2 LQKENI. Losses at the gene ends were 6 bases for V and 2 bases for J; bases not matched to a gene: 5. The CDR3 is 14 amino acids.